Listed below are T cell receptor beta chains from one sample, sequenced in a study of blood T cells in healthy people across ages. TCRdb re-called the 5' RACE reads with MiXCR, one entry per CDR3 protein. Of about 750,000 distinct CDR3 sequences listed, about 48% were seen once; the top ten hold approximately 40%. Sequencing was performed on blood. The receptors here all came from a man of 80 years or more in good health. Both conserved end residues are part of each CDR3. Fields, in order: clone size, D gene, V gene, J gene, CDR3 DNA, CDR3 protein. The D gene is left open where the match is weak. Part of the rows lack a size; the others show once, few, many or a class for expanded clones.

NA	TRBD2	TRBV12-3/TRBV12-4	TRBJ2-3	TGTGCCAGCAGTAGGACTAGCGGAAAAACAGATACGCAGTATTTT	CASSRTSGKTDTQYF
NA	TRBD2	TRBV15	TRBJ2-1	TGTGCCACCAGCGGACTAGCGGGAGTCGCGTGGAACAATGAGCAGTTCTTC	CATSGLAGVAWNNEQFF
few	TRBD1	TRBV5-1	TRBJ2-7	TGCGCCAGCAGCTTGGGACAGGGGTTCTCCTACGAGCAGTACTTC	CASSLGQGFSYEQYF
NA	TRBD1	TRBV29-1	TRBJ2-1	TGCAGCGGCGGGACAGGGGATGAGCAGTTCTTC	CSGGTGDEQFF
few	NA	TRBV6-6	TRBJ2-1	TGTGCCAGCACCCGGAAGGGGAATGAGCAGTTCTTC	CASTRKGNEQFF
NA	TRBD1	TRBV2	TRBJ1-2	TGTGCCAGCAGTGTCTTTCAGGGGGGAGATGGCTACACCTTC	CASSVFQGGDGYTF
NA	TRBD2	TRBV10-3	TRBJ2-1	TGTGCCAGCAGTTACGGACTAGGGCAGTTCTTC	CASSYGLGQFF
NA	NA	TRBV28	TRBJ2-1	TGTGCCAGCAGTTTTAAGATACTGAACTACAATGAGCAGTTCTTC	CASSFKILNYNEQFF
NA	NA	TRBV12-3/TRBV12-4	TRBJ2-5	TGTGCCACCTCACCCGAACGACTGGCCCAAGAGACCCAGTACTTC	CATSPERLAQETQYF
few	TRBD2	TRBV20-1	TRBJ2-5	TGCAGTGCTAGAGACGGCGGGAGAGTGGAAGAGACCCAGTACTTC	CSARDGGRVEETQYF
NA	NA	TRBV7-8	TRBJ1-4	TGTGCCAGCAGCCCCTTTGGAACGTTAGGGGAAAAACTGTTTTTT	CASSPFGTLGEKLFF
few	NA	TRBV7-3	TRBJ1-1	TGTGCCAGCAGCTTAAATGGGGTTTCGGCTGAAGCTTTCTTT	CASSLNGVSAEAFF
NA	TRBD2	TRBV20-1	TRBJ2-3	TGCAGTGCTAGCCCCCTGACTAGCGGGAGAGAGCCTACGCAGTATTTT	CSASPLTSGREPTQYF
NA	TRBD1	TRBV6-6	TRBJ1-2	TGTGCCAGCAGACAGGGGTTTGGCTACACCTTC	CASRQGFGYTF
few	TRBD1	TRBV7-9	TRBJ2-3	TGTGCCAGCAGCCGAGGGACAGGGGCCGCGAGAGATACGCAGTATTTT	CASSRGTGAARDTQYF
few	TRBD2	TRBV7-2	TRBJ2-7	TGTGCCAGCAGCCTGATAGCGGGAGACTCGCAGTACTTC	CASSLIAGDSQYF
few	NA	TRBV6-2/TRBV6-3	TRBJ2-1	TGTGCCGGTAGGGGAAGCTCCTACAATGAGCAGTTCTTC	CAGRGSSYNEQFF
once	NA	TRBV4-2	TRBJ1-6	TGTGCCAGCAGCCAAGAACGGGACGCATATAATTCACCCCCCCACTTT	CASSQERDAYNSPPHF
NA	NA	TRBV7-6	TRBJ1-1	TGTGCCAGCAGCCCCTCGGCGGGGGACACTGAAGCTTTCTTT	CASSPSAGDTEAFF
few	TRBD1	TRBV11-2	TRBJ2-3	TGTGCCAGCAGTCCGACAGGGGATACGCAGTATTTT	CASSPTGDTQYF
NA	NA	TRBV21-1	TRBJ1-6	TGTGCCAGCAGCAACAACCGGGCCCCGATGGATTCACCCCTCCACTTT	CASSNNRAPMDSPLHF
once	NA	TRBV12-3/TRBV12-4	TRBJ1-1	TGTGCCAGCACTCCAGTGCGGCGGAAACCTGAAGCTTTCTTT	CASTPVRRKPEAFF
NA	TRBD1	TRBV5-6	TRBJ2-1	TGTGCCAGCAGCCGGACAGGGTTTGAGCAGTTCTTC	CASSRTGFEQFF
once	TRBD1	TRBV6-2/TRBV6-3	TRBJ1-2	TGTGCCAGCAGTTCGGGACAGAGAACTAACTATGGCTACACCTTC	CASSSGQRTNYGYTF
NA	NA	TRBV11-2	TRBJ1-1	TGTGCCAGCAGCTTAGTAGGGGTACGGACTGAAGCTTTCTTT	CASSLVGVRTEAFF
NA	NA	TRBV5-1	TRBJ2-1	TGCGCCAGCAGCCCCCTCCCGAGCTCCTACAATGAGCAGTTCTTC	CASSPLPSSYNEQFF
NA	NA	TRBV7-3	TRBJ2-5	TGTGCCAGCAGCTCGGGACCAGCCGGGGAGACCCAGTACTTC	CASSSGPAGETQYF
NA	NA	TRBV7-9	TRBJ1-2	TGTGCCAGCAGCTTTCTGGGGACCGGATTTGGCCACACCTTC	CASSFLGTGFGHTF
NA	TRBD2	TRBV7-2	TRBJ2-7	TGTGCCAGCAGGGCTAGCGGGCTTTCCTACGAGCAGTACTTC	CASRASGLSYEQYF
NA	NA	TRBV5-1	TRBJ2-3	TGCGCCAGCAGGAGCGAGGGGAGATACGCGTATTTT	CASRSEGRYAYF
NA	NA	TRBV6-6	TRBJ2-1	TGTGCCAGCAGTCCCGGGGTTAGGAGTGAGCAGTTCTTC	CASSPGVRSEQFF
NA	TRBD2	TRBV28	TRBJ2-1	TGTGCCACCGGGACTAGCGGGAGTCGTAATGAGCAGTTCTTC	CATGTSGSRNEQFF
few	TRBD2	TRBV5-1	TRBJ2-1	TGCGCCAGCAGCTTGGAGCGCCTAGCGGGTCCCAATGAGCAGTTCTTC	CASSLERLAGPNEQFF
few	NA	TRBV5-6	TRBJ2-5	TGTGCCAGCAGCTTTCCGGGAGCGAGGGAGACCCAGTACTTC	CASSFPGARETQYF
NA	NA	TRBV2	TRBJ2-7	TGTGCCAGCAGTTCACAGGCGTCCTACGAGCAGTACTTC	CASSSQASYEQYF
few	TRBD2	TRBV7-2	TRBJ2-4	TGTGCCAGCAGCCAACGACTAGCGGCAAGCTTGGGAGCCAAAAACATTCAGTACTTC	CASSQRLAASLGAKNIQYF
NA	TRBD1	TRBV2	TRBJ1-6	TGTGCCAGCAGTGACGGCATGGGCAGGGGGCTTTCACTCCTCCACTTT	CASSDGMGRGLSLLHF
few	NA	TRBV20-1	TRBJ1-4	TGCAGTGCTAGAGATCGCGGGCGGACTAATGAAAAACTGTTTTTT	CSARDRGRTNEKLFF
NA	NA	TRBV10-3	TRBJ1-1	TGTGCCATCTCGGGAGGGGTGGACACTGAAGCTTTCTTT	CAISGGVDTEAFF
NA	NA	TRBV7-2	TRBJ1-1	TGTGCCAGCAGCTTACTCAGGGTGAACACTGAAGCTTTCTTT	CASSLLRVNTEAFF
NA	TRBD1	TRBV7-9	TRBJ2-3	TGTGCCAGCACCGAAGACAGGGAACGCGCAGATACGCAGTATTTT	CASTEDRERADTQYF
NA	NA	TRBV15	TRBJ2-1	TGTGCCACCTACACTCAGGGGACACCCTCCTACAATGAGCAGTTCTTC	CATYTQGTPSYNEQFF
NA	NA	TRBV20-1	TRBJ2-7	TGCAGTGCTACTAGCCAATACGAGCAGTACTTC	CSATSQYEQYF
NA	TRBD1	TRBV7-9	TRBJ1-1	TGTGCCAGCAGCTTAGCGACAGGGGCTGGCACTGAAGCTTTCTTT	CASSLATGAGTEAFF
NA	NA	TRBV7-9	TRBJ1-1	TGTGCCAGCAGCTTAGCGGCGGGAACCTTGAACACTGAAGCTTTCTTT	CASSLAAGTLNTEAFF
NA	TRBD2	TRBV20-1	TRBJ2-7	TGCAGTGCCGGGACTAGCGGGAGGGCCTACGAGCAGTACTTC	CSAGTSGRAYEQYF
few	NA	TRBV7-9	TRBJ1-5	TGTGCCAGCAGCTTAGGGCAGGGCTATCAGCCCCAGCATTTT	CASSLGQGYQPQHF
NA	NA	TRBV5-1	TRBJ2-7	TGCGCCAGCAGCCGTCCCGGGGCCTACGAGCAGTACTTC	CASSRPGAYEQYF
NA	NA	TRBV7-2	TRBJ2-1	TGTGCCAGCAGCTTACTTGCCCCCCACACGTTCTTC	CASSLLAPHTFF
few	NA	TRBV5-1	TRBJ2-3	TGCGCCAGCAGCTTGATTTGGGCAACAGATACGCAGTATTTT	CASSLIWATDTQYF
NA	NA	TRBV3-1	TRBJ2-5	TGTGCCAGCAGTCCTTGGGGTCACGAGGGCAGCGAGACCCAGTACTTC	CASSPWGHEGSETQYF
NA	NA	TRBV2	TRBJ1-2	TGTGCCAGCAGTGTGGGGACCGATAACTATGGCTACACCTTC	CASSVGTDNYGYTF
NA	TRBD1	TRBV7-3	TRBJ2-7	TGTGCCAGCAGCTCCGGACAGGGAATTGGCAATGAGCAGTACTTC	CASSSGQGIGNEQYF
few	TRBD1	TRBV9	TRBJ2-7	TGTGCCAGCAGCGTAGCGCCGGGACAGGGGTCGGGCGAGCAGTACTTC	CASSVAPGQGSGEQYF
NA	NA	TRBV2	TRBJ2-3	TGTGCCAGCTCGCGGGAGGCGGGGGACAGATACGCGTATTTT	CASSREAGDRYAYF
NA	NA	TRBV14	TRBJ1-5	TGTGCCAGCAGCCAAGATCGAGAGGCCCGATGGCCCCAGCATTTT	CASSQDREARWPQHF
NA	NA	TRBV10-3	TRBJ1-1	TGTGCCATCAGTGAGTTTGCTGACTCTGAGCTTCGGTATTTCTTT	CAISEFADSELRYFF
NA	TRBD2	TRBV4-2	TRBJ2-7	TGTGCCAGCAGCCAAGATAAAGCTAGCGGGAGCCCACTCCCTTCCTACGAGCAGTACTTC	CASSQDKASGSPLPSYEQYF
NA	NA	TRBV4-2	TRBJ2-7	TGTGCCAGCAGCCAATTAGACAGTTCCTACGAGCAGTACTTC	CASSQLDSSYEQYF
NA	NA	TRBV10-3	TRBJ2-3	TGTGCCATCAATAGCAAAAGCACAGATACGCAGTATTTT	CAINSKSTDTQYF